This TCR beta chain originates from a study of T cell responses to AZD1222 COVID-19 vaccine. Only a few counts were recorded for this clone. Its target is not known. TCRdb's table, derived via immunoSEQ multiplex PCR, lists solely in-frame clones and lacks some. The data show over 100,000 clones, around 83% seen once. Study findings and constraints: Regions left unmutated in variants are reportedly the target of nearly half of spike-specific TCRs.

The V and J ends lost 5 bases and 4 bases respectively, with 11 bases between them. Per the germline V gene, CDR1 is SGHTA and CDR2 is FQGTGA. The CDR3 consists of 13 residues. V and J are TRBV7-3 and TRBJ2-5; no definite D call. This specimen consisted of peripheral blood, obtained on day 0 of AZD1222 vaccination. This TCR came from an adult in good health. CDR3 in DNA: TGTGCCAGCAGCCCCCGACCTCTAGAGACCCAGTACTTC. It yields the protein CASSPRPLETQYF.